One and the same sample provided the 30 T cell receptor beta chains below, sequenced in a study of blood T cell repertoires in COVID-19. Here immunoSEQ multiplex PCR was the method, and the copy in TCRdb shows in-frame clones only, minus some. The sample lists about 410,000 clones; 85% to 90% were seen once. The sample taken for sequencing was PBMCs or T cells enriched from blood (not recorded which). These receptors were taken from a woman younger than 45 who had recovered from COVID-19.

V and J are TRBV10-1 and TRBJ2-7; 7 positions agree with TRBD1. J was trimmed by 5 bases and V by 2 bases; bases with no gene match: 12. This CDR3 spans 16 amino acids. The germline CDR1 and CDR2 sequences are WNHNN and SYGVQD (reference sequence). CDR3 protein: CASSEGVGQDRDEQYF. As DNA, the CDR3 is TGCGCCAGCAGTGAGGGTGTTGGACAGGACCGTGACGAGCAGTACTTC.

The gene calls are TRBV6-6 and TRBJ1-6; D unclear. CDR3 size: 17 residues. Between the trimmed V and J ends, which lost 5 bases and 4 bases, there was a span of 18 bases. Looked up from germline, CDR1 is MNHNY and CDR2 is SVGAGI (reference sequence). CDR3 sequence reads: CASSRFRQAGYNSPLHF. The CDR3 DNA reads TGTGCCAGCAGTCGATTTCGACAAGCGGGGTATAATTCACCCCTCCACTTT.

The rearrangement uses TRBV13 and TRBJ1-2; no definite D call. The CDR3 loop spans 15 amino acids. CDR1 is PRHDT, CDR2 FYEKMQ, per germline (reference sequence). V lost 1 base, J lost 2 bases, and 11 bases lay in between. The CDR3 spells CASSLALQSNYGYTF. As DNA, the CDR3 is TGTGCCAGCAGCTTAGCCCTACAGTCGAACTATGGCTACACCTTC.

This clone was observed a single time. The CDR3 loop reads CASNSGPGNTIYF. CDR3 in DNA: TGCGCCAGCAATAGCGGGCCTGGAAACACCATATATTTT. This sequence joins TRBV5-1 and TRBJ1-3; D is unclear. Trimming shortened V by 6 bases and J by 2 bases, and 9 bases separated the two germline ends. The CDR3 has 13 residues. The germline V gene has CDR1 SGHRS and CDR2 YFSETQ.

This clone is a singleton in its sample. The chain is built from TRBV30 and TRBJ2-5, with D possibly TRBD1 on 6 matching bases. The CDR3 has 15 amino acids. From germline, CDR1 is GTSNPN and CDR2 SVGIG (reference sequence). Trimming cost V 1 base and J 5 bases, with 17 bases left between them. The CDR3 DNA reads TGTGCCTGGAGTGCGACCTCAGGGGTTCGGGAGACCCAGTACTTC. Protein product: CAWSATSGVRETQYF.

The chain carries TRBV7-2 and TRBJ2-3; 9 bases line up with TRBD1. V trimming: 5 bases; J trimming: 1 base; junction bases outside the gene matches: 7. Germline CDR1 SGHTA, CDR2 FQGNSA. The CDR3 consists of 16 residues. DNA of the CDR3: TGTGCCAGCAGCCACAGGACAGGGGTTGGCACAGATACGCAGTATTTT. Protein sequence: CASSHRTGVGTDTQYF.

The chain combines TRBV7-9 with TRBJ1-6; no reliable D call. This CDR3 spans 13 amino acids. Trimming stripped 2 bases from V and 8 bases from J, with 7 bases between. Per germline, CDR1 SEHNR and CDR2 FQNEAQ (reference sequence). For the CDR3, the DNA is TGTGCCAGCAGCTTACCCCCGGATTCACCCCTCCACTTT. It yields the protein CASSLPPDSPLHF. The entire variable domain, with the rest obtained from reference TRBV7-9 and TRBJ1-6, is as follows: DTGVSQNPRHKITKRGQNVTFRCDPISEHNRLYWYRQTLGQGPEFLTYFQNEAQLEKSRLLSDRFSAERPKGSFSTLEIQRTEQGDSAMYLCASSLPPDSPLHFGNGTRLTVT.

The chain recombines TRBV27 with TRBJ1-1, with D possibly TRBD1 on 6 matching bases. The CDR3 runs to 20 residues. Germline loops: CDR1 MNHEY, CDR2 SMNVEV (reference sequence). V gave up 6 bases and J gave up 1 base, with 30 bases separating them. CDR3 bases: TGTGCCAGCAGCCCCCTAGGGGGACCGGCGATCGGACAACCGAACACTGAAGCTTTCTTT. This sequence encodes CASSPLGGPAIGQPNTEAFF.

The rearrangement links TRBV7-3 to TRBJ2-1; a weak D match, TRBD2 (5 bases). Between the trimmed V and J ends, which lost 3 bases and 5 bases, there was a span of 8 bases. The germline V gene encodes CDR1 SGHTA and CDR2 FQGTGA. The CDR3 contains 13 residues. CDR3 sequence (DNA): TGTGCCAGCAGCTTGTATAGCGACAATGAGCAGTTCTTC. The encoded protein is CASSLYSDNEQFF.

The CDR3 DNA is TGTGCCAGCTCACCGGAGGGGGCGTTAGAGACCCAGTACTTC. As protein: CASSPEGALETQYF. The chain joins TRBV18 to TRBJ2-5, with D perhaps matching TRBD1 (7 bases). The CDR3 contains 14 residues. Germline CDR1 is KGHSH and CDR2 is LQKENI. The V end was cut by 3 bases, the J end by 4 bases, with 12 bases between. The complete variable domain, with remaining parts taken from reference TRBV18 and TRBJ2-5, reads NAGVMQNPRHLVRRRGQEARLRCSPMKGHSHVYWYRQLPEEGLKFMVYLQKENIIDESGMPKERFSAEFPKEGPSILRIQQVVRGDSAAYFCASSPEGALETQYFGPGTRLLVL.

In the case of this clone: The identical CDR3 is also encoded by other nucleotide sequences in the sample. The genes are TRBV27 and TRBJ2-7, with no clear D. Trimming cost V 6 bases and J 4 bases, with 10 bases left between them. There are 12 residues in the CDR3. Germline lookup yields CDR1 MNHEY and CDR2 SMNVEV (reference sequence). CDR3 loop: CASSPNSYEQYF. In DNA form, the CDR3 reads TGTGCCAGCAGCCCCAACTCATACGAGCAGTACTTC.

This rearrangement joins TRBV10-3 to TRBJ1-4, with 11 nucleotides matching TRBD1. Per the germline V gene, CDR1 is ENHRY and CDR2 is SYGVKD. The junction had 6 bases not matched to a gene; V was cut back by 5 bases and J by 4 bases. The CDR3 consists of 16 residues. The CDR3 spells CAISPGTGGSNEKLFF. The CDR3 DNA follows: TGTGCCATCAGTCCCGGGACAGGGGGAAGTAATGAAAAACTGTTTTTT.

The chain links TRBV6-1 to TRBJ2-7; 11 nucleotides line up with TRBD1. The CDR3 runs 14 residues. With V trimmed by 7 bases and J by 4 bases, 6 bases remained unmatched. CDR1 and CDR2 from the germline V gene are MNHNS and SASEGT. CDR3 protein: CASKPGQGVYEQYF. The CDR3 nucleotides read TGTGCCAGCAAGCCGGGACAGGGGGTTTACGAGCAGTACTTC.

The chain joins TRBV28 to TRBJ2-7, with 7 bases aligning to TRBD1. In germline, CDR1 is MDHEN, CDR2 SYDVKM. V dropped 5 bases and J dropped 1; count of bases not matched to a gene: 14. The CDR3 has 17 amino acids. In DNA, the CDR3 is TGTGCCAGCAGTGCCTCCCGGTTGGGGACAGAGTCCTACGAGCAGTACTTC. Encoded protein: CASSASRLGTESYEQYF. The full variable domain, its missing parts supplied by reference TRBV28 and TRBJ2-7, is DVKVTQSSRYLVKRTGEKVFLECVQDMDHENMFWYRQDPGLGLRLIYFSYDVKMKEKGDIPEGYSVSREKKERFSLILESASTNQTSMYLCASSASRLGTESYEQYFGPGTRLTVT.

The rearrangement links TRBV5-4 to TRBJ1-3, with TRBD1 as a possible D gene (5 bases). Germline V lookup: CDR1 SGHNT, CDR2 YYREEE (reference sequence). The V gene lost 2 bases and the J gene lost 4 bases, with 7 bases spanning the gap. This CDR3 is 13 amino acids long. In nucleotides, the CDR3 is TGTGCCAGCAGCTTCCGACAGGGAAACACCATATATTTT. Translation gives CASSFRQGNTIYF.

The chain links TRBV10-2 to TRBJ1-1, with D perhaps matching TRBD1 (5 bases). Trimming cost V 7 bases and J 1 base, with 13 bases left between them. Germline V gene data show CDR1 as WSHSY and CDR2 as SAAADI. The CDR3 runs to 14 residues. In nucleotides, the CDR3 is TGCGCCAGCACCCCGGGAGGGGCGAACACTGAAGCTTTCTTT. Protein sequence: CASTPGGANTEAFF.

The chain links TRBV7-9 to TRBJ1-6, with TRBD1 identical over 9 bases. There are 16 residues in the CDR3. Germline CDR1 and CDR2: SEHNR and FQNEAQ (reference sequence). V trimming: 4 bases; J trimming: 7 bases; junction bases outside the gene matches: 8. CDR3 DNA sequence: TGTGCCAGCAGCTCCTCCGTTACAGGGGGCAATTCACCCCTCCACTTT. Its translation: CASSSSVTGGNSPLHF.

This clone was found once. The chain couples TRBV30 to TRBJ1-1; 12 nucleotides match TRBD1. The CDR3 is 16 residues long. The J segment lost 5 bases and the V segment lost 4 bases, leaving 11 bases of the junction unmatched. The germline gives CDR1 GTSNPN, CDR2 SVGIG (reference sequence). The CDR3 region is CAWNPPGQGARTEAFF. CDR3 bases: TGTGCCTGGAACCCACCGGGACAGGGGGCAAGGACTGAAGCTTTCTTT.

V is TRBV5-8 and J is TRBJ2-2, with D possibly TRBD1 on 6 matching bases. Per germline, CDR1 SGHTS and CDR2 YDEGEE. The CDR3 covers 13 residues. Trimming took 4 bases from V and 6 from J, leaving 10 bases between them. CDR3 nucleotides: TGTGCCAGCAGCGTTAGGGGGTCCGGGGAGCTGTTTTTT. Encoded protein: CASSVRGSGELFF.

The chain combines TRBV18 with TRBJ2-1, with 9 bases identical to TRBD2. Trimming at V came to 1 base and at J to 7 bases, leaving 5 bases not matched to a gene. CDR1 and CDR2 from the germline V gene are KGHSH and LQKENI. The CDR3 totals 15 residues. The CDR3 is CASSPLAGAGNEQFF. CDR3 nucleotides: TGTGCCAGCTCACCACTAGCGGGAGCGGGGAATGAGCAGTTCTTC.

The CDR3 spells CASSRPTGDLDNEQFF. CDR3 nucleotide sequence: TGTGCCAGCAGCCGGCCGACAGGGGACTTAGACAATGAGCAGTTCTTC. The J gene is TRBJ2-1, the V gene TRBV7-2; 8 bases line up with TRBD1. This CDR3 contains 16 residues. Germline CDR1 SGHTA, CDR2 FQGNSA. Unmatched junction bases numbered 11, after V lost 5 bases and J lost 5 bases.

The rearrangement joins TRBV6-4 to TRBJ2-6; D is perhaps TRBD2 (6 bases). The CDR3 totals 13 residues. V lost 6 bases, J lost 4 bases, and 7 bases lay in between. Germline CDR1 MRHNA, CDR2 SNTAGT. CDR3 sequence (DNA): TGTGCCAGCAGCGCGGGGGGGGCCAACGTCCTGACTTTC. It codes for CASSAGGANVLTF.

This chain joins TRBV9 and TRBJ2-3; maybe TRBD2 (5 bases). The ends were cut back, 0 bases at V and 2 bases at J, with 7 bases in the middle. This CDR3 is built from 14 residues. Per the germline V gene, CDR1 is SGDLS and CDR2 is YYNGEE. This CDR3 is CASSVEDSTDTQYF. For the CDR3, the DNA is TGTGCCAGCAGCGTAGAGGACTCCACAGATACGCAGTATTTT.

J is TRBJ2-1 and V is TRBV19, with D uncertain. CDR3 size: 17 residues. Germline lookup yields CDR1 LNHDA and CDR2 SQIVND (reference sequence). Trimming shortened V by 4 bases and J by 0 bases, and 16 bases separated the two germline ends. CDR3: CASSTHRQRPSYNEQFF. DNA of the CDR3: TGTGCCAGTAGTACCCACCGACAAAGGCCCTCCTACAATGAGCAGTTCTTC.

This sequence joins TRBV18 and TRBJ1-1; 8 positions match TRBD1. V trimming: 5 bases; J trimming: 0 bases; junction bases outside the gene matches: 8. Per germline, CDR1 KGHSH and CDR2 LQKENI. CDR3 length: 16 residues. The CDR3 spells CASSTKSTGVNTEAFF. CDR3 bases: TGTGCCAGCTCAACCAAATCGACAGGGGTGAACACTGAAGCTTTCTTT.

This clone appeared once. The chain couples TRBV27 to TRBJ1-2; no firm D call. V gave up 7 bases and J gave up 5 bases, with 17 bases separating them. This CDR3 region has 14 residues. The V gene's germline CDR1 is MNHEY and CDR2 SMNVEV (reference sequence). The CDR3: CASKPPGTAYGYTF. For the CDR3, the DNA is TGTGCCAGCAAACCACCGGGAACAGCATATGGCTACACCTTC.

V and J are TRBV6-5 and TRBJ1-2; 11 bases are shared with TRBD1. This CDR3 has 14 residues. Germline values: CDR1 MNHEY, CDR2 SVGAGI. V lost 2 bases, J lost 6 bases, and 2 bases stayed unmatched. The chain's CDR3 is CASSYGTGGNGYTF. The CDR3, as DNA: TGTGCCAGCAGTTACGGGACAGGGGGAAATGGCTACACCTTC.

The chain recombines TRBV12-3 or TRBV12-4 with TRBJ2-7; D is possibly TRBD2 (6 bases). The CDR3 length is 13 residues. V was cut by 8 bases and J by 3 bases, with 14 bases left in between. Here the CDR3 reads CASGRDSYYEQYF. Written as DNA, the CDR3 is TGTGCCAGCGGCCGGGACTCCTACTACGAGCAGTACTTC.

The chain joins TRBV28 to TRBJ1-5; D perhaps matches TRBD1 (6 bases). The CDR3 sequence is 16 residues long. Germline-derived CDR1 and CDR2 are MDHEN and SYDVKM. V lost 3 bases and J 0 bases, leaving 12 bases between the germline ends. CDR3 amino acids: CASSLPQGYSNQPQHF. CDR3 nucleotide sequence: TGTGCCAGCAGTTTGCCTCAGGGGTATAGCAATCAGCCCCAGCATTTT.

The V and J genes are TRBV10-3 and TRBJ2-3, with 9 bases fitting TRBD2. CDR1 is ENHRY, CDR2 SYGVKD, per germline. Germline trimming cut 4 bases from V and 4 bases from J; bases unmatched to any gene: 12. The CDR3 spans 17 residues. The CDR3 region has the DNA TGTGCCATCAGTGGGCGTGGGACTAGCAGTTTTGCAGATACGCAGTATTTT. Its protein product is CAISGRGTSSFADTQYF.